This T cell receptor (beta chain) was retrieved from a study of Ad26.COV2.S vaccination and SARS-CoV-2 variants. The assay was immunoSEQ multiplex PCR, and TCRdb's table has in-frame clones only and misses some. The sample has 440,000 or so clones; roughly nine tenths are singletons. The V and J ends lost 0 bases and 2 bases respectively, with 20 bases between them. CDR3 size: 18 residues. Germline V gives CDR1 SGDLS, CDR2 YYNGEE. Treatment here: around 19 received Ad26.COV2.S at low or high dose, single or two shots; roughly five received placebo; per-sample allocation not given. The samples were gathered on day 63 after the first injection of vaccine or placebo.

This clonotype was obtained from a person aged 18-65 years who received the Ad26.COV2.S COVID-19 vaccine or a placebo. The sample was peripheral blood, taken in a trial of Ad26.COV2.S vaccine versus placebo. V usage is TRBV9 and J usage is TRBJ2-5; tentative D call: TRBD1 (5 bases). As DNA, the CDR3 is TGTGCCAGCAGCGTAGGGGGTGGTGCAGGGTTTAGGCAAGAGACCCAGTACTTC. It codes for CASSVGGGAGFRQETQYF.